Listed here is a single T cell receptor (beta chain). The entry originates in a study of PD-L1 blockade in urothelial cancer. As for the study in general: It was at some point between 2013 and 2014 that patients started atezolizumab at 1,200 mg intravenously every 3 weeks.

Trimming shortened V by 2 bases and J by 5 bases, and 12 bases separated the two germline ends. The CDR3 runs to 13 residues. Germline values: CDR1 GTSNPN, CDR2 SVGIG (reference sequence). Pretreatment and on-treatment blood mononuclear cell samples were taken, totaling between 1 and 8 time points per patient. Sequenced by immunoSEQ multiplex PCR; TCRdb stores in-frame clones only, minus some. The repertoire holds tens of thousands of clones, with nearly 90% as singletons. The chain uses TRBV30 and TRBJ2-5; no clear D. The TCR comes from a man in his sixties with urothelial cancer. Source: PBMCs, taken around atezolizumab (anti-PD-L1) treatment. DNA of the CDR3: TGTGCCTGGAGTTACCGGGTATGGGAGACCCAGTACTTC. Its translation: CAWSYRVWETQYF. The variable domain in full, completed from reference TRBV30 and TRBJ2-5, reads SQTIHQWPATLVQPVGSPLSLECTVEGTSNPNLYWYRQAAGRGLQLLFYSVGIGQISSEVPQNLSASRPQDRQFILSSKKLLLSDSGFYLCAWSYRVWETQYFGPGTRLLVL.